A selection of T cell receptor beta chains follows, all from one sample in a study of tumor and adjacent non-tumor tissue in lung cancer. MiXCR was run by TCRdb on the multiplex PCR reads, yielding one entry per CDR3 protein. The sample has fewer than 80,000 distinct CDR3 sequences; roughly 75% are singletons. The sequencing input was lung tumor tissue. These receptors all stem from a woman aged 70-85 years with non-small cell lung cancer. CDR3s include the opening cysteine and the closing phenylalanine or tryptophan. D genes are given only for firm matches. Expanded clones get a size class; other rows say once, few or many, or leave the size out.

v_call: TRBV28
d_call: -
clone_size: -
j_call: TRBJ2-2
cdr3_nt: TGTGCCAGCAGTTCAGATGAAACAGAGGACACCGGGGAGCTGTTTTTT
cdr3_aa: CASSSDETEDTGELFF

v_call: TRBV20-1
d_call: TRBD1
clone_size: few
j_call: TRBJ2-7
cdr3_nt: TGCAGTGCTAGTCGCGCGTGGGGGCAGGGGGCAGGCGAGCAGTACTTC
cdr3_aa: CSASRAWGQGAGEQYF

v_call: TRBV30
d_call: TRBD2
clone_size: many
j_call: TRBJ2-3
cdr3_nt: TGTGCCTGGAGTCGCGCGGGGGGAGGCACAGATACGCAGTATTTT
cdr3_aa: CAWSRAGGGTDTQYF

v_call: TRBV11-2
d_call: -
clone_size: -
j_call: TRBJ2-2
cdr3_nt: TGTACCAGCAGAAAAGAGGGTGGGAGGACCACCGGGGAGCTGTTTTTT
cdr3_aa: CTSRKEGGRTTGELFF

v_call: TRBV29-1
d_call: -
clone_size: few
j_call: TRBJ1-2
cdr3_nt: TGCAGCCCTGGGGAGTATGGCTACAACTTC
cdr3_aa: CSPGEYGYNF

v_call: TRBV25-1
d_call: TRBD1
clone_size: -
j_call: TRBJ1-4
cdr3_nt: TGTGCCAGCAGTGCTGCGGGACAGGGGTTTGAAAAACTGTTTTTT
cdr3_aa: CASSAAGQGFEKLFF

v_call: TRBV12-3/TRBV12-4
d_call: -
clone_size: -
j_call: TRBJ2-1
cdr3_nt: TGTACCAGCAGTTCCCGGGACGGGTGCAATGAGCAGTTCTTC
cdr3_aa: CTSSSRDGCNEQFF

v_call: TRBV20-1
d_call: -
clone_size: -
j_call: TRBJ1-1
cdr3_nt: TGCAGTGTTAGAGTGGGGGGCTGGCCTGAAGCTTTCTTT
cdr3_aa: CSVRVGGWPEAFF

v_call: TRBV12-3/TRBV12-4
d_call: TRBD2
clone_size: few
j_call: TRBJ2-7
cdr3_nt: TGCGCCAGCAGTCCGCCCACTCGAACTAGCGTCGAGCAGTACTTC
cdr3_aa: CASSPPTRTSVEQYF

v_call: TRBV29-1
d_call: -
clone_size: -
j_call: TRBJ1-2
cdr3_nt: TGCAGCGTTTACGGTGGGCACTCTGGATACACCTTC
cdr3_aa: CSVYGGHSGYTF

v_call: TRBV7-9
d_call: -
clone_size: -
j_call: TRBJ2-2
cdr3_nt: TGTGCCAGCAGCTCACAGGGTTTCTTGAACACCAGGGAGCTGTTTTTT
cdr3_aa: CASSSQGFLNTRELFF

v_call: TRBV7-2
d_call: -
clone_size: few
j_call: TRBJ1-2
cdr3_nt: TGTGCCAGCAGCCGGGGGGGGTCAGGGAAGGGCTACACCTTC
cdr3_aa: CASSRGGSGKGYTF

v_call: TRBV29-1
d_call: TRBD1
clone_size: -
j_call: TRBJ1-1
cdr3_nt: TGCAGCGTTGATCGGGACAGGGAAGATGCTTTCTTT
cdr3_aa: CSVDRDREDAFF

v_call: TRBV4-1
d_call: -
clone_size: many
j_call: TRBJ2-5
cdr3_nt: TGCGCCAGCAGCCCCCGATGGGCCGCGGGGGCTCAAGAGACCCAGTACTTC
cdr3_aa: CASSPRWAAGAQETQYF

v_call: TRBV10-2
d_call: -
clone_size: -
j_call: TRBJ1-6
cdr3_nt: TGTGCCAGCAGTGCTTGGCAGGGAAACTCACCCCTCCATTTT
cdr3_aa: CASSAWQGNSPLHF

v_call: TRBV6-1
d_call: -
clone_size: -
j_call: TRBJ2-3
cdr3_nt: TGTGCCAGCAGTTCTATGCACTCGTCGGGGGCTGATACGCAGTATTTT
cdr3_aa: CASSSMHSSGADTQYF